The TCR beta chain under discussion was sequenced for a study of control samples from healthy donors and cancer patients. The CDR3 is made up of 15 amino acids. CDR1 and CDR2 from the germline V gene are SGHRS and YFSETQ. Trimming cost V 3 bases and J 5 bases, with 15 bases left between them. Here immunoSEQ multiplex PCR was the method, and the copy in TCRdb shows in-frame clones only, minus some. The sample holds nearly 200,000 clones, 91% seen once. This TCR was recovered from a man aged 25-45 years in good health. This rearrangement joins TRBV5-1 to TRBJ2-1; possible D gene TRBD1, 6 bases. Sequencing input: blood. The CDR3 reads CASSSTGAPNNEQFF. The DNA for the CDR3 is TGCGCCAGCAGCTCGACAGGTGCCCCCAACAATGAGCAGTTCTTC.